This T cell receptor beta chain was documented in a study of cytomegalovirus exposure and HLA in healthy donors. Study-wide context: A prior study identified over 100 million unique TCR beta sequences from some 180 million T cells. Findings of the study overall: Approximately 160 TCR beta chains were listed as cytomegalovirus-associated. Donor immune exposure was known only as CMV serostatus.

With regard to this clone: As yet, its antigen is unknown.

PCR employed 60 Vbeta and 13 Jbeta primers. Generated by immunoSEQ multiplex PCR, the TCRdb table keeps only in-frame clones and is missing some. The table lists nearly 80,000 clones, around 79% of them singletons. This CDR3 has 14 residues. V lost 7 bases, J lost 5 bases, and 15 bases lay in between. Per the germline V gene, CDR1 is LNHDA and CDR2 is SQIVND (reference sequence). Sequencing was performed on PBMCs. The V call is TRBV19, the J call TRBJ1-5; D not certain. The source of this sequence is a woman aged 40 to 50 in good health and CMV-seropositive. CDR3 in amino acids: CASKRGVGDQPQHF. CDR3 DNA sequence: TGTGCCAGTAAACGGGGTGTCGGTGATCAGCCCCAGCATTTT.